These 3 T cell receptor beta chains were sequenced from one sample in a study of T cells in localized non-small cell lung cancer. Clones were read by immunoSEQ multiplex PCR, and TCRdb kept only the in-frame ones, dropping some. This table has some 25,000 clones, over 70% appearing once. This specimen consisted of peripheral blood, obtained before any cancer treatment. These receptors were taken from a man aged 35-69 years with stage III squamous cell lung carcinoma.

J is TRBJ1-5 and V is TRBV6-1; a weak D match, TRBD1 (5 bases). V lost 7 bases and J 10 bases, leaving 14 bases between the germline ends. CDR3 length: 12 amino acids. Per germline, CDR1 MNHNS and CDR2 SASEGT. DNA for the CDR3: TGTGCCAGCACGCCCATGGGGGAACCCCAGCATTTT. Its protein is CASTPMGEPQHF.

This clone showed up just a few times. This chain connects TRBV6-5 to TRBJ1-2; TRBD1 aligns across 9 bases. The CDR3 loop spans 14 amino acids. V was pared by 11 bases and J by 5 bases, with 12 bases of the junction left unmatched. CDR1 and CDR2 (germline): MNHEY, SVGAGI. The CDR3 DNA follows: TGTGCCTCCGGGGGACAGGGCGGGGGTTATGGCTACACCTTC. The encoded protein is CASGGQGGGYGYTF.

The chain combines TRBV30 with TRBJ2-2; the D gene is possibly TRBD2 (6 bases). This CDR3 comprises 15 residues. Germline-derived CDR1 and CDR2 are GTSNPN and SVGIG (reference sequence). V lost 2 bases, J lost 5 bases, and 15 bases lay in between. This CDR3 reads CAWSPPTGVTGELFF. The CDR3 DNA reads TGTGCCTGGAGTCCCCCGACGGGAGTGACCGGGGAGCTGTTTTTT.